This T cell receptor beta chain was obtained from a study of blood T cell repertoires in COVID-19. Whole-study context: COVID-19 samples, acute and convalescent, were from the United States, Italy and Spain. From T cells, B-cell-depleted T cells, or PBMCs came the material, which was cDNA or gDNA.

The method was immunoSEQ multiplex PCR; TCRdb's version includes in-frame clones alone and lacks a portion of them. The table shows roughly 110,000 clones, with about 91% occurring only once. CDR3 length: 15 residues. Trimming stripped 5 bases from V and 4 bases from J, with 16 bases between. Germline lookup yields CDR1 SGHAT and CDR2 FQNNGV. In its sample, this clone was seen once. The source material was peripheral blood. The chain employs TRBV11-2 and TRBJ2-3; D remains ambiguous. This sequence originates from a man in his fifties or sixties with active or convalescent COVID-19. In DNA form, the CDR3 reads TGTGCCAGCAGCCTAGGGCGGATCAATCCAGATACGCAGTATTTT. This encodes CASSLGRINPDTQYF.